The 23 T cell receptor beta chains in this list originate from one sample, sequenced in a study of T cells after yellow fever vaccination. Via MiXCR, TCRdb re-called the 5' RACE reads, giving one row per CDR3 protein. The sample lists around 590,000 distinct CDR3 sequences, approximately 13% occurring once. Sequenced here: PBMCs, sampled on the day of the yellow fever booster vaccination. The source of these receptors is a man aged 30 to 39 who received the YFV17D yellow fever vaccine.

This clonotype has only a few counts. The chain joins TRBV20-1 to TRBJ2-1, with 7 nucleotides matching TRBD2. J was trimmed by 12 bases and V by 6 bases; bases with no gene match: 14. The CDR3 is made up of 13 amino acids. Germline V gene data show CDR1 as DFQATT and CDR2 as SNEGSKA (reference sequence). The CDR3 DNA sequence: TGCAGTGCATCCCCAACGGCGGGAGACGCGCAGTTCTTC. This encodes CSASPTAGDAQFF.

This clonotype came up many times. The rearrangement links TRBV24-1 to TRBJ2-1, with TRBD2 matching 11 bases. The CDR3 runs to 14 residues. V was pared by 3 bases and J by 10 bases, with 4 bases of the junction left unmatched. Germline V gene sequence: CDR1 KGHDR, CDR2 SFDVKD. The CDR3 coding sequence is TGTGCCACCAGTGATCCCCTAGCGGGAGGAGAGCAGTTCTTC. The encoded protein is CATSDPLAGGEQFF.

This clonotype is a singleton in its sample. V is TRBV6-4 and J is TRBJ1-5; possibly TRBD1 for D (6 bases). This CDR3 is built from 15 residues. The V and J ends lost 2 bases and 5 bases respectively, with 13 bases between them. Germline V gives CDR1 MRHNA, CDR2 SNTAGT. This chain's CDR3 is CASSDRGKKDQPQHF. CDR3 DNA sequence: TGTGCCAGCAGTGACAGGGGGAAGAAGGATCAGCCCCAGCATTTT.

This clonotype was picked up a small number of times. The V gene is TRBV6-1, the J gene TRBJ2-3; 8 nucleotides align to TRBD1. V shed 9 bases, J shed 7 bases, and the junction held 9 bases outside the gene matches. The CDR3 runs to 13 residues. CDR1 is MNHNS, CDR2 SASEGT, per germline. CDR3 residues: CASRKTGGHTQYF. In nucleotides, the CDR3 is TGTGCCAGTCGAAAAACAGGGGGACATACGCAGTATTTT.

This clonotype has a count of ten or more. CDR3 sequence: CASSERNIQYF. CDR3 coding DNA: TGTGCCAGCAGTGAGAGGAACATTCAGTACTTC. J is TRBJ2-4 and V is TRBV2; D is ambiguous. Germline V lookup: CDR1 SNHLY, CDR2 FYNNEI. CDR3 length: 11 residues. V lost 3 bases, J lost 7 bases, and 4 bases lay in between.

In this sample, this clonotype turned up a few times. The J gene is TRBJ2-6, the V gene TRBV20-1, with D maybe TRBD2 (6 bases). This CDR3 spans 13 amino acids. Germline V gene data show CDR1 as DFQATT and CDR2 as SNEGSKA (reference sequence). V gave up 8 bases and J gave up 0 bases, with 8 bases separating them. CDR3 DNA: TGCAGTATGGAGGGCTCTGGGGCCAACGTCCTGACTTTC. Translation gives CSMEGSGANVLTF.

The rearrangement links TRBV4-3 to TRBJ1-6; the D is unclear. Germline V CDR1 and CDR2: LGHNA, YSLEER. This CDR3 is 16 amino acids long. The ends were cut back, 0 bases at V and 8 bases at J, with 14 bases in the middle. As DNA, the CDR3 is TGCGCCAGCAGCCAAGATCTGATCAGTAAGGATTCACCCCTCCACTTT. Translating gives CASSQDLISKDSPLHF.

Comment on this clonotype: One base away lies a much larger clone, so this may be a sequencing read error. CDR3 sequence: CATSRGSYERDTQYF. Here the CDR3 DNA reads TGTGCCACCAGCCGCGGGTCCTATGAAAGGGATACGCAGTATTTT. The genes are TRBV3-1 and TRBJ2-3, with D perhaps matching TRBD2 (5 bases). The CDR3 extends over 15 amino acids. CDR1 and CDR2 (germline): LGHDT, YNNKEL (reference sequence).

This clonotype was observed a handful of times. The gene calls are TRBV5-1 and TRBJ1-3, with D perhaps matching TRBD1 (5 bases). The length of the CDR3 is 18 residues. Germline V gives CDR1 SGHRS, CDR2 YFSETQ. V was pared by 7 bases and J by 0 bases, with 23 bases between. The CDR3 sequence: CASYLSGTAIHSGNTIYF. CDR3 DNA: TGCGCCAGCTATTTATCCGGGACGGCGATACACTCTGGAAACACCATATATTTT.

The chain is built from TRBV4-3 and TRBJ2-1; 7 bases agree with TRBD2. CDR3 length: 15 residues. Germline V gene data show CDR1 as LGHNA and CDR2 as YSLEER. The J segment lost 5 bases and the V segment lost 0 bases, leaving 4 bases of the junction unmatched. In DNA, the CDR3 is TGCGCCAGCAGCCAAGAAATGGGAGGGGACAATGAGCAGTTCTTC. This translates into CASSQEMGGDNEQFF.

This clonotype was seen ten or more times. The V and J genes are TRBV7-2 and TRBJ1-5; D is uncertain. V gave up 1 base and J gave up 6 bases, with 7 bases separating them. Germline CDR1 reads SGHTA; CDR2 reads FQGNSA. The CDR3 sequence is 13 residues long. Here the CDR3 DNA reads TGTGCCAGCAGCTTAGTAAAGGGTCAGCCCCAGCATTTT. This sequence encodes CASSLVKGQPQHF.

This clonotype was detected a few times. The J gene is TRBJ2-3, the V gene TRBV7-2, with 8 bases fitting TRBD1. Unmatched junction bases numbered 18, after V lost 5 bases and J lost 14 bases. The germline gives CDR1 SGHTA, CDR2 FQGNSA. The CDR3 totals 15 residues. The CDR3 sequence: CASSQGAGRGYGWYF. The CDR3 nucleotides read TGTGCCAGCAGCCAGGGGGCAGGGCGGGGATACGGGTGGTATTTT.

This clonotype appeared a few times. One junction end disagrees with the germline gene, perhaps due to a read error. The chain has TRBV5-1 and TRBJ1-2, with TRBD1 matching 7 bases. Germline V gene sequence: CDR1 SGHRS, CDR2 YFSETQ. The length of the CDR3 is 16 residues. CDR3 region: CASSSNPGLGQVGSTF. In nucleotides, the CDR3 is TGCGCCAGCAGCTCCAACCCGGGGCTCGGACAGGTGGGCTCCACCTTC.

The chain employs TRBV3-1 and TRBJ2-7; unclear D gene. CDR1 is LGHDT, CDR2 YNNKEL, per germline (reference sequence). The germline V and J ends were trimmed by 3 bases and 5 bases, with 20 bases remaining between them. This CDR3 has 16 residues. The CDR3 DNA follows: TGTGCCAGCAGCCATGGCACCCTTGGTTCGTCCCACGAGCAGTACTTC. It specifies CASSHGTLGSSHEQYF.

This clonotype was counted only a few times. The V gene is TRBV7-9, the J gene TRBJ2-7, with 7 nucleotides matching TRBD2. The CDR3 runs 15 residues. Germline-derived CDR1 and CDR2 are SEHNR and FQNEAQ (reference sequence). The V and J ends lost 1 base and 0 bases, in that order; junction bases with no gene match: 3. The CDR3: CASSLVREHSYEQYF. As DNA, the CDR3 is TGTGCCAGCAGCTTAGTGCGGGAGCACTCCTACGAGCAGTACTTC.

The rearrangement links TRBV18 to TRBJ1-1, with unresolved D. Trimming took off 6 bases at V and 0 bases at J, with 14 bases between the two ends. This CDR3 is built from 15 residues. The germline CDR1 and CDR2 sequences are KGHSH and LQKENI. CDR3 coding DNA: TGTGCCAGCTCCCGAGATCAAGTATTGAACACTGAAGCTTTCTTT. Translated, it gives CASSRDQVLNTEAFF.

This clonotype has only a few counts. The rearrangement joins TRBV29-1 to TRBJ1-2; D remains unclear. The CDR3 sequence is 10 residues long. Germline CDR1 is SQVTM and CDR2 is ANQGSEA. The V and J ends lost 7 bases and 8 bases respectively, with 11 bases between them. The CDR3: CSAVSRGYTF. The CDR3 coding sequence is TGCAGCGCGGTCTCGAGAGGCTACACCTTC.

V gene TRBV18 combines with J gene TRBJ2-7; D is possibly TRBD1 (6 bases). V lost 2 bases and J 5 bases, leaving 13 bases between the germline ends. Germline V gives CDR1 KGHSH, CDR2 LQKENI. The CDR3 sequence is 14 residues long. As DNA, the CDR3 is TGTGCCAGCTCACCAGGGGCAGGGGCAGACGAGCAGTACTTC. This encodes CASSPGAGADEQYF.

In nucleotides, the CDR3 is TGCAGTGCGACCCCTCCTTCGGGAGCCTCTAATGAGCAGTTCTTC. Amino acid sequence: CSATPPSGASNEQFF. This chain links TRBV20-1 with TRBJ2-1; D possibly corresponds to TRBD2 (6 bases). CDR3 length equals 15 residues. The germline gives CDR1 DFQATT, CDR2 SNEGSKA (reference sequence). V was trimmed by 6 bases and J by 7 bases, leaving 22 bases between them.

A note on this clonotype: Mismatch with germline at one junction end may stem from a read error. This chain's CDR3 is CCARDILAAGPSYNEQFF. The DNA of the CDR3 is TGCTGTGCTAGAGATATACTAGCGGCAGGGCCATCCTACAATGAGCAGTTCTTC. The rearrangement joins TRBV20-1 to TRBJ2-1; 8 bases match TRBD2. Germline V lookup: CDR1 DFQATT, CDR2 SNEGSKA (reference sequence). The CDR3 is 18 amino acids.

This clonotype was observed at least ten times. The chain employs TRBV4-3 and TRBJ2-7; 7 bases agree with TRBD1. The V and J ends lost 3 bases and 0 bases, in that order; junction bases with no gene match: 5. The germline V gene encodes CDR1 LGHNA and CDR2 YSLEER. The CDR3 is made up of 15 amino acids. The CDR3 DNA reads as TGCGCCAGCAGCCAGAGACAGGGTCCCTCCTACGAGCAGTACTTC. Translation gives CASSQRQGPSYEQYF.

The genes are TRBV11-2 and TRBJ2-7; D unresolved. The CDR3 spans 13 residues. Germline V lookup: CDR1 SGHAT, CDR2 FQNNGV. Between the trimmed V and J ends, which lost 4 bases and 3 bases, there was a span of 10 bases. The CDR3 here is CASSSEGRYEQYF. In DNA, the CDR3 is TGTGCCAGCAGCTCAGAAGGTCGCTACGAGCAGTACTTC.

This chain links TRBV7-2 with TRBJ2-1, with 8 bases identical to TRBD2. The germline CDR1 and CDR2 sequences are SGHTA and FQGNSA. This CDR3 comprises 16 residues. J gave up 1 base and V 6 bases, and 8 bases lay outside the gene matches. As DNA, the CDR3 is TGTGCCAGCAGTTATACCGGGACTAGTTCCTACAATGAGCAGTTCTTC. It encodes CASSYTGTSSYNEQFF.